The 11 T cell receptor beta chains in this list originate from one sample, sequenced in a study of a mutant IDH1 vaccine in newly diagnosed glioma. Time point denoted: week 23, last vaccination. A single vaccine dose contained 300 ug of mutant IDH1 20-mer peptide, and topical imiquimod was used with it. The antigens of these receptors remain unknown. Profiled with immunoSEQ multiplex PCR; TCRdb holds only in-frame clones, not every one. The sample has tens of thousands of clones, approximately 80% seen once. Specimen: PBMCs, collected from a glioma patient whose treatment included an IDH1 peptide vaccine. Source of these receptors: a man aged 40-50 years with glioma.

The chain has TRBV4-1 and TRBJ2-3, with D perhaps matching TRBD1 (6 bases). The CDR3 sequence is 16 residues long. Germline CDR1 reads MGHRA; CDR2 reads YSYEKL. Trimming took 1 base from V and 1 from J, leaving 12 bases between them. CDR3 region: CASSQGGRQGTDTQYF. The CDR3 nucleotides are TGCGCCAGCAGCCAAGGGGGGCGGCAGGGCACAGATACGCAGTATTTT.

The gene calls are TRBV6-6 and TRBJ1-2, with D possibly matching TRBD1 (5 bases). Per the germline V gene, CDR1 is MNHNY and CDR2 is SVGAGI (reference sequence). This CDR3 contains 14 residues. The V end was cut by 4 bases, the J end by 4 bases, with 13 bases between. The CDR3 spells CASSFAGKSYGYTF. As DNA, the CDR3 is TGTGCCAGCAGTTTCGCAGGGAAATCCTATGGCTACACCTTC.

The gene calls are TRBV15 and TRBJ2-4; D unclear. V lost 0 bases, J lost 5 bases, and 11 bases lay in between. This CDR3 has 15 amino acids. Germline values: CDR1 LNHNV, CDR2 YYDKDF (reference sequence). The CDR3 DNA follows: TGTGCCACCAGCAGAGATCTAGGAGAGGAAAACATTCAGTACTTC. Protein product: CATSRDLGEENIQYF.

The V and J genes are TRBV18 and TRBJ1-1; 8 nucleotides align to TRBD1. CDR3 length equals 14 residues. The trim removed 6 bases at V and 1 base at J, leaving 4 bases unmatched. The germline CDR1 and CDR2 sequences are KGHSH and LQKENI. The CDR3 sequence is CASSGTGSNTEAFF. The CDR3 DNA is TGTGCCAGCTCCGGGACAGGATCGAACACTGAAGCTTTCTTT.

This clone was detected a few times. The chain carries TRBV20-1 and TRBJ1-1; D unclear. V was pared by 7 bases and J by 1 base, with 7 bases between. The germline V gene encodes CDR1 DFQATT and CDR2 SNEGSKA (reference sequence). The CDR3 totals 11 residues. CDR3 in amino acids: CSGESNTEAFF. The CDR3 bases are TGCAGTGGTGAATCGAACACTGAAGCTTTCTTT.

The V gene is TRBV10-1, the J gene TRBJ1-2, with 8 bases lining up with TRBD1. CDR1 and CDR2 from the germline V gene are WNHNN and SYGVQD (reference sequence). The J segment lost 4 bases and the V segment lost 3 bases, leaving 1 base of the junction unmatched. CDR3 length: 13 residues. The chain's CDR3 is CASSDTGGYGYTF. CDR3 nucleotides: TGCGCCAGCAGTGACACAGGGGGCTATGGCTACACCTTC.

The chain carries TRBV18 and TRBJ2-2; TRBD2 matches at 10 bases. This CDR3 region has 15 residues. Germline CDR1 is KGHSH and CDR2 is LQKENI. The V segment lost 2 bases and the J segment 7 bases; nucleotides outside the gene matches: 4. DNA of the CDR3: TGTGCCAGCTCACCAGGGACTAGCGCAATCGGGGAGCTGTTTTTT. Translated, it gives CASSPGTSAIGELFF.

V and J are TRBV10-1 and TRBJ1-6, with D unclear. The V end was cut by 6 bases, the J end by 4 bases, with 16 bases between. This CDR3 spans 16 amino acids. CDR1 is WNHNN, CDR2 SYGVQD, per germline (reference sequence). The CDR3 spells CASRTPPLQYNSPLHF. CDR3 coding DNA: TGCGCCAGCAGGACACCCCCTTTGCAGTATAATTCACCCCTCCACTTT.

The chain joins TRBV4-1 to TRBJ2-4, with D possibly being TRBD2 (5 bases). V gave up 3 bases and J gave up 1 base, with 16 bases separating them. CDR3 size: 17 residues. Germline CDR1 and CDR2: MGHRA and YSYEKL. In DNA, the CDR3 is TGCGCCAGCAGCCAGAGCCAGTGGGAGAGGGCCAAAAACATTCAGTACTTC. This translates into CASSQSQWERAKNIQYF.

The rearrangement joins TRBV14 to TRBJ1-6; D is uncertain. CDR3 length: 13 amino acids. V lost 6 bases and J 6 bases, leaving 9 bases between the germline ends. The germline V gene has CDR1 SGHDN and CDR2 FVKESK. This CDR3 reads CASSREANSPLHF. CDR3 DNA sequence: TGTGCCAGCAGTCGAGAGGCTAATTCACCCCTCCACTTT.

In DNA, the CDR3 is TGTGCCAGCAGCTCCGAGCTGCCGGATGGCTACACCTTC. Encoded protein: CASSSELPDGYTF. V is TRBV7-9 and J is TRBJ1-2; D is undetermined. V shed 4 bases and J shed 6 bases, with 12 bases lying between them. This CDR3 has 13 residues. Looked up from germline, CDR1 is SEHNR and CDR2 is FQNEAQ (reference sequence).